The 16 T cell receptor beta chains in this list originate from one sample, sequenced in a study of shared clonotypes between healthy human individuals. Naive CD8 cells lacked CD45RO and underwent positive selection for CCR7, leaving out terminally differentiated effector memory CD45RA+ cells. Repertoires were generated with immunoSEQ multiplex PCR, while TCRdb's copy carries only in-frame clones and drops some. Of 2 million to 2.5 million clones listed, 85% to 95% are singletons. The specimen was naive CD8+ T cells sorted from blood. Receptor source: a man younger than 35 in good health.

This chain uses TRBV5-4 with TRBJ1-2; D is ambiguous. Deletions cut 0 bases from V and 0 bases from J, with 6 bases between. This CDR3 comprises 14 residues. Germline CDR1 reads SGHNT; CDR2 reads YYREEE (reference sequence). The CDR3 is CASSLDEANYGYTF. The CDR3 DNA reads as TGTGCCAGCAGCTTGGACGAGGCTAACTATGGCTACACCTTC.

The CDR3 loop is CASSLAMAADTQYF. CDR3 sequence (DNA): TGTGCCAGCAGCTTAGCGATGGCGGCAGATACGCAGTATTTT. J is TRBJ2-3 and V is TRBV7-6; D uncertain. Germline V gene lookup returns CDR1 SGHVS and CDR2 FNYEAQ. V was trimmed by 0 bases and J by 4 bases, leaving 8 bases between them. The CDR3 totals 14 residues.

The rearrangement uses TRBV7-9 and TRBJ2-7, with 8 nucleotides matching TRBD2. The germline gives CDR1 SEHNR, CDR2 FQNEAQ (reference sequence). The length of the CDR3 is 15 residues. Unmatched junction bases numbered 12, after V lost 7 bases and J lost 4 bases. In DNA, the CDR3 is TGTGCCAGCACCTCCCTTAGCGGGACTGGATACGAGCAGTACTTC. It translates to CASTSLSGTGYEQYF.

This rearrangement joins TRBV7-8 to TRBJ2-7; D is ambiguous. This CDR3 region has 13 residues. V dropped 1 base and J dropped 3 bases, with 7 bases sitting between them. Germline lookup yields CDR1 SGHVS and CDR2 FQNEAQ. In DNA, the CDR3 is TGTGCCAGCAGCTTAGGCACCCTCTACGAGCAGTACTTC. As protein: CASSLGTLYEQYF.

The chain joins TRBV15 to TRBJ1-2; D is ambiguous. V was trimmed by 4 bases and J by 4 bases, leaving 10 bases between them. The CDR3 runs 13 residues. Per germline, CDR1 LNHNV and CDR2 YYDKDF (reference sequence). For the CDR3, the DNA is TGTGCCACCAGCAAACCGGGGTTCTATGGCTACACCTTC. This translates into CATSKPGFYGYTF.

The J gene is TRBJ1-5, the V gene TRBV7-8, with D uncertain. The CDR3 has 13 amino acids. Trimming left V 5 bases short and J 6 bases short, with 11 bases between. Germline assignment: CDR1 SGHVS and CDR2 FQNEAQ. The CDR3 DNA follows: TGTGCCAGCAGCCCGACGGCGGGTCAGCCCCAGCATTTT. This gives the protein CASSPTAGQPQHF.

The J gene is TRBJ2-7, the V gene TRBV5-6; no firm D call. The CDR3 length is 13 residues. Germline V CDR1 and CDR2: SGHDT, YYEEEE. V lost 2 bases to trimming and J lost 6 bases, with 12 bases between them. The CDR3 reads CASSLKPSGEQYF. CDR3 nucleotides: TGTGCCAGCAGCTTAAAGCCCTCTGGCGAGCAGTACTTC.

This chain uses TRBV5-4 with TRBJ2-7; D may correspond to TRBD1 or TRBD2 (5 bases each). CDR1 is SGHNT and CDR2 is YYREEE in the germline V gene (reference sequence). The ends were cut back, 0 bases at V and 2 bases at J, with 18 bases in the middle. The CDR3 spans 17 residues. The CDR3 here is CASSLAFLEGQAYEQYF. The CDR3 DNA follows: TGTGCCAGCAGCTTGGCTTTCCTAGAGGGGCAGGCCTACGAGCAGTACTTC. Filled out from reference TRBV5-4 and TRBJ2-7, the complete variable domain reads ETGVTQSPTHLIKTRGQQVTLRCSSQSGHNTVSWYQQALGQGPQFIFQYYREEENGRGNFPPRFSGLQFPNYSSELNVNALELDDSALYLCASSLAFLEGQAYEQYFGPGTRLTVT.

This sequence joins TRBV5-6 and TRBJ1-5; 8 bases match TRBD1. V lost 5 bases, J lost 7 bases, and 5 bases stayed unmatched. This CDR3 comprises 13 residues. Germline values: CDR1 SGHDT, CDR2 YYEEEE. The DNA for the CDR3 is TGTGCCAGCAGTTCGACAGGGGAGCAGCCCCAGCATTTT. Its translation is CASSSTGEQPQHF.

This rearrangement joins TRBV28 to TRBJ2-5; 12 bases agree with TRBD2. CDR1 and CDR2 (germline): MDHEN, SYDVKM. CDR3 length equals 15 residues. V lost 2 bases, J lost 5 bases, and 3 bases stayed unmatched. CDR3 nucleotides: TGTGCCAGCAGTTTACCTAGCGGGGGGGAGGAGACCCAGTACTTC. It codes for CASSLPSGGEETQYF. The full variable domain, its missing parts supplied by reference TRBV28 and TRBJ2-5, is DVKVTQSSRYLVKRTGEKVFLECVQDMDHENMFWYRQDPGLGLRLIYFSYDVKMKEKGDIPEGYSVSREKKERFSLILESASTNQTSMYLCASSLPSGGEETQYFGPGTRLLVL.

The CDR3 reads CASSYQGLDTRYTF. The CDR3 DNA reads TGTGCCAGCAGTTATCAGGGTCTGGACACCCGCTACACCTTC. V and J are TRBV6-5 and TRBJ1-2, with TRBD1 as a possible D gene (5 bases). This CDR3 region has 14 residues. Germline V CDR1 and CDR2: MNHEY, SVGAGI. The V end was cut by 3 bases, the J end by 9 bases, with 17 bases between.

J is TRBJ2-7 and V is TRBV6-6; TRBD1 agrees at 11 bases. Germline CDR1 reads MNHNY; CDR2 reads SVGAGI (reference sequence). The CDR3 contains 15 residues. J lost 2 bases, V lost 5 bases, and 5 bases had no gene match. CDR3 amino acids: CASSTPGQGAYEQYF. CDR3 in DNA: TGTGCCAGCAGTACTCCGGGACAGGGGGCCTACGAGCAGTACTTC.

J is TRBJ2-3 and V is TRBV7-8, with D perhaps matching TRBD2 (6 bases). The CDR3 contains 14 residues. The germline V gene has CDR1 SGHVS and CDR2 FQNEAQ. With 5 bases removed from V and 1 base from J, the gap between germline ends came to 10 bases. The CDR3 loop is CASSPGTGTDTQYF. As DNA, the CDR3 is TGTGCCAGCAGCCCCGGGACTGGCACAGATACGCAGTATTTT.

This sequence joins TRBV6-5 and TRBJ2-5, with D possibly TRBD1 on 5 matching bases. V was pared by 6 bases and J by 7 bases, with 15 bases between. The CDR3 has 13 residues. CDR1 and CDR2 from the germline V gene are MNHEY and SVGAGI. CDR3 bases: TGTGCCAGCAGCCTCGGTCAGGGTGGGACCCAGTACTTC. Protein: CASSLGQGGTQYF.

The chain has TRBV7-2 and TRBJ2-3; possible D gene TRBD2, 6 bases. Per the germline V gene, CDR1 is SGHTA and CDR2 is FQGNSA. The CDR3 extends over 15 amino acids. The V and J ends lost 3 bases and 4 bases respectively, with 14 bases between them. CDR3 sequence: CASSFNGGSADTQYF. As DNA, the CDR3 is TGTGCCAGCAGCTTTAACGGGGGAAGTGCAGATACGCAGTATTTT.

V and J are TRBV28 and TRBJ2-7, with a tentative D call TRBD2 (5 bases). The ends were cut back, 6 bases at V and 3 bases at J, with 12 bases in the middle. Germline V gene lookup returns CDR1 MDHEN and CDR2 SYDVKM. This CDR3 region has 13 residues. The CDR3 sequence is CASRPGIRYEQYF. CDR3 bases: TGTGCCAGCAGGCCCGGGATCCGCTACGAGCAGTACTTC.